These 10 T cell receptor beta chains share one sample of origin, sequenced in a study of blood T cells in healthy people across ages. Sample-barcoded 5' priming and a J-beta primer mix drove a second PCR of 7 to 11 cycles. One entry per CDR3 protein, called by TCRdb with MiXCR from the 5' RACE reads. The sample contains some 1.4 million distinct CDR3 sequences, 40% to 50% of which appear only once. The sequenced sample consisted of blood. These TCRs come from a woman younger than 35 in good health.

This clonotype was counted once. The rearrangement uses TRBV4-2 and TRBJ2-1, with 11 bases matching TRBD2. The better agreement between TRBJ2-7 and the DNA end casts doubt on the J call. Germline V gene lookup returns CDR1 LGHNA and CDR2 YNFKEQ. The CDR3 loop spans 18 amino acids. Here the CDR3 reads CASSQDLAGGNSYNEQYF. The CDR3, as DNA: TGTGCCAGCAGCCAAGATCTAGCGGGGGGCAACTCCTACAATGAGCAGTACTTC.

Only a few counts were recorded for this clonotype. The chain uses TRBV5-6 and TRBJ2-1, with D uncertain. The CDR3 totals 12 residues. Trimming shortened V by 0 bases and J by 9 bases, and 7 bases separated the two germline ends. Germline V gives CDR1 SGHDT, CDR2 YYEEEE. The CDR3 sequence is CASSLVRSEQFF. The CDR3 DNA reads TGTGCCAGCAGCTTGGTTAGGAGTGAGCAGTTCTTC.

This clonotype came up a few times. The chain uses TRBV20-1 and TRBJ2-1; 8 nucleotides align to TRBD2. The CDR3 consists of 15 residues. J lost 3 bases, V lost 1 base, and 5 bases had no gene match. Per germline, CDR1 DFQATT and CDR2 SNEGSKA (reference sequence). The CDR3, as DNA: TGCAGTGCTAGAGGGGTAGCGGGAATCTACAATGAGCAGTTCTTC. This codes for CSARGVAGIYNEQFF.

The chain recombines TRBV7-9 with TRBJ2-1; D call uncertain. The J call may be incorrect, as the DNA end agrees better with TRBJ2-7. Germline V gene data show CDR1 as SEHNR and CDR2 as FQNEAQ (reference sequence). The CDR3 contains 14 residues. CDR3 residues: CASSLRVSYNEQYF. Here the CDR3 DNA reads TGTGCCAGCAGCTTAAGAGTTTCCTACAATGAGCAGTACTTC.

Worth noting for this clonotype: The junction shows a germline mismatch at one end, possibly a read error. V usage is TRBV27 and J usage is TRBJ2-5; no definite D call. The germline V gene has CDR1 MNHEY and CDR2 SMNVEV (reference sequence). CDR3 length: 13 amino acids. The CDR3 region is CAGSLEAEETQYF. The CDR3 coding sequence is TGTGCCGGCAGTCTAGAGGCAGAGGAGACCCAGTACTTC.

The sample holds a few counts of this clonotype. The chain uses TRBV11-2 and TRBJ2-1; D unclear. CDR3 size: 15 residues. Germline V lookup: CDR1 SGHAT, CDR2 FQNNGV. V was clipped by 1 base and J by 5 bases, with 12 bases between them. The CDR3 sequence is CASSLGDRSDNEQFF. CDR3 nucleotides: TGTGCCAGCAGCTTAGGTGATCGGAGTGACAATGAGCAGTTCTTC.

The V gene is TRBV11-1, the J gene TRBJ2-1, with TRBD1 matching over 7 bases. Germline trimming cut 1 base from V and 6 bases from J; bases unmatched to any gene: 12. CDR1 is SGHAT and CDR2 is FQDESV in the germline V gene (reference sequence). The CDR3 sequence is 17 residues long. The CDR3, as DNA: TGTGCCAGCAGCTTAGGACAGGGCTCGCCCTGGCCCAATGAGCAGTTCTTC. Its protein is CASSLGQGSPWPNEQFF.

This clonotype was picked up a small number of times. This chain uses TRBV5-1 with TRBJ2-2; the match to TRBD1 covers 7 bases. Germline trimming cut 5 bases from V and 3 bases from J; bases unmatched to any gene: 7. The V gene's germline CDR1 is SGHRS and CDR2 YFSETQ. CDR3 length: 15 residues. The CDR3 spells CASRPQGKDTGELFF. CDR3 bases: TGCGCCAGCAGACCACAGGGGAAAGACACCGGGGAGCTGTTTTTT.

The table lists this clonotype with a few counts. The V call is TRBV20-1, the J call TRBJ2-7, with TRBD1 identical over 9 bases. This CDR3 is built from 16 residues. Germline V gene data show CDR1 as DFQATT and CDR2 as SNEGSKA (reference sequence). Germline trimming cut 2 bases from V and 10 bases from J; bases unmatched to any gene: 18. In nucleotides, the CDR3 is TGCAGTGCTAGATCCCCGGGGGGACAGGGAAGTATGGCCCAGTACTTC. Residues: CSARSPGGQGSMAQYF.

The chain employs TRBV7-2 and TRBJ2-1; no firm D call. V was pared by 5 bases and J by 5 bases, with 10 bases between. Germline values: CDR1 SGHTA, CDR2 FQGNSA. The CDR3 is 13 amino acids. In nucleotides, the CDR3 is TGTGCCAGCAGCAGGTACCGTCACAATGAGCAGTTCTTC. It encodes CASSRYRHNEQFF.